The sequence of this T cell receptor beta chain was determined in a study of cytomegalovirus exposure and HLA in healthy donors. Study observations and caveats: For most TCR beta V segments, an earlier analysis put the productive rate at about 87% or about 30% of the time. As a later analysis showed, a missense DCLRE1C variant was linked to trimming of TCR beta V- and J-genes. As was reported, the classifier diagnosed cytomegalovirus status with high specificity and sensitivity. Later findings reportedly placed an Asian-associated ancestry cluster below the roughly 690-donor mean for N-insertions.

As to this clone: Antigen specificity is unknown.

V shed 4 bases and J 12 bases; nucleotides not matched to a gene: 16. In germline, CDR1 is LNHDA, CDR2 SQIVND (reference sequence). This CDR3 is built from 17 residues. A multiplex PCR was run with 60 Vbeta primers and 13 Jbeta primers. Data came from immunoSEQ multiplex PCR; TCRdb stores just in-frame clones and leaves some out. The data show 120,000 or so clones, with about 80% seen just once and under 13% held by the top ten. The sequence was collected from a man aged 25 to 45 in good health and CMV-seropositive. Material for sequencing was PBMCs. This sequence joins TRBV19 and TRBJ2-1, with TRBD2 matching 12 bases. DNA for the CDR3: TGTGCCAGTAGTAAACTAGCGGGAGGCTCCTCGAGCTTGGGGCAGTTCTTC. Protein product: CASSKLAGGSSSLGQFF.